This TCR beta chain came from a study of blood T cell repertoires in COVID-19. Study at large: Material from acute and convalescent COVID-19 was sourced from the United States, Italy and Spain. PBMCs, B-cell-depleted T cells, or T cells were the source of the cDNA or gDNA that made up the material.

Notes on this clone: No DNA is shown, since the ends of the CDR3 on it are uncertain; the CDR3 is the one TCRdb lists.

Including both end residues, the CDR3 is 14 amino acids long. Germline CDR1 reads SNHLY; CDR2 reads FYNNEI. The study assigned cohorts using participant-reported clinical history. Under the authors' procedure: Amplification of reference gene primers was used by the study to estimate nucleated cell counts. Using immunoSEQ multiplex PCR, the repertoire was profiled, and TCRdb retains in-frame clones only, with some absent. V and J calls plus clone size are reproduced from that table; the DNA served to infer D and trimming. The sample lists roughly 330,000 clones, 80% to 90% occurring once. The sample consisted of PBMCs or T cells enriched from blood (not recorded which). This TCR was recovered from a woman aged 25 to 39 who had recovered from COVID-19. The chain couples TRBV2 to TRBJ2-2; the table names TRBD2, a call not compared with the DNA. This chain's CDR3 is CASSEGTTPGSCFF.